Listed here are 18 T cell receptor beta chains from one sample, sequenced in a study of post-analysis software for immune sequencing data. Included in the TCR beta cDNA libraries were unique molecular identifiers. TCRdb re-derived calls from the PCR reads in MiXCR, one entry per CDR3 protein. The table lists roughly 800,000 distinct CDR3 sequences, 25% to 30% of them singletons. Their cognate antigens are unknown. Findings and limits, study-wide: Higher frequency in patients than in controls was seen for roughly five TRBV segments, with TRBV5-6, TRBV5-1 and TRBV20-1 among them.

The source material was blood. The receptors derive from a girl aged 10-17 years with multiple sclerosis.

J is TRBJ1-5 and V is TRBV2; weak D call: TRBD1 (6 bases). Germline V lookup: CDR1 SNHLY, CDR2 FYNNEI. The CDR3 has 13 residues. V lost 9 bases and J 3 bases, leaving 12 bases between the germline ends. As DNA, the CDR3 is TGTGCCAGTCACCGGGACAACAATCAGCCCCAGCATTTT. Translated: CASHRDNNQPQHF.

This clonotype was recorded a few times. The chain has TRBV6-5 and TRBJ2-5; D is unresolved. Germline assignment: CDR1 MNHEY and CDR2 SVGAGI. V was trimmed by 7 bases and J by 4 bases, leaving 13 bases between them. CDR3 size: 13 residues. As DNA, the CDR3 is TGTGCCAGCAAAAGGCCTGCAGGAGAGACCCAGTACTTC. This sequence encodes CASKRPAGETQYF.

This rearrangement joins TRBV5-5 to TRBJ1-6; possibly TRBD1 for D (6 bases). This CDR3 region has 16 residues. Per germline, CDR1 SGHKS and CDR2 YYEKEE (reference sequence). V was pared by 4 bases and J by 5 bases, with 16 bases between. In DNA form, the CDR3 reads TGTGCCAGCAGCCCGGGGGGGGCATGGGATAATTCACCCCTCCACTTT. It codes for CASSPGGAWDNSPLHF.

This chain joins TRBV3-1 and TRBJ1-3, with a weak D call TRBD1 (5 bases). V dropped 1 base and J dropped 3 bases, with 10 bases sitting between them. The CDR3 contains 15 residues. The germline CDR1 and CDR2 sequences are LGHDT and YNNKEL (reference sequence). The CDR3 is CASSQVRQLGNTIYF. The CDR3 DNA follows: TGTGCCAGCAGCCAAGTACGACAGCTTGGAAACACCATATATTTT.

There are a few counts of this clonotype. The V gene is TRBV7-2, the J gene TRBJ2-1, with a weak D call TRBD1 (5 bases). Germline assignment: CDR1 SGHTA and CDR2 FQGNSA. The CDR3 runs 15 residues. V dropped 1 base and J dropped 7 bases, with 14 bases sitting between them. CDR3 in amino acids: CASSLVASGFNEQFF. The CDR3 DNA follows: TGTGCCAGCAGCTTAGTGGCATCAGGGTTTAATGAGCAGTTCTTC.

The gene calls are TRBV12-3 or TRBV12-4 and TRBJ2-3; D remains ambiguous. Deletions cut 3 bases from V and 4 bases from J, with 17 bases between. The CDR3 length is 16 residues. The CDR3: CASSFRPDGLPDTQYF. Written as DNA, the CDR3 is TGTGCCAGCAGTTTTAGACCCGATGGCCTCCCAGATACGCAGTATTTT.

This clonotype was seen only once. The chain has TRBV29-1 and TRBJ2-4, with 7 nucleotides matching TRBD1. The better agreement between TRBJ2-7 and the DNA end casts doubt on the J call. The CDR3 spans 14 residues. CDR1 is SQVTM and CDR2 is ANQGSEA in the germline V gene. CDR3 in DNA: TGCAGCGTTGAAGATAGGGGACAGTTCTACGAGCAGTACTTC. It codes for CSVEDRGQFYEQYF.

V is TRBV9 and J is TRBJ2-1; the D gene is possibly TRBD1 (5 bases). This CDR3 is 15 amino acids long. CDR1 is SGDLS, CDR2 YYNGEE, per germline. The V end was cut by 0 bases, the J end by 8 bases, with 15 bases between. Written as DNA, the CDR3 is TGTGCCAGCAGCGTAGAGTCTGTCCCCAGGGATGAGCAGTTCTTC. This encodes CASSVESVPRDEQFF.

This clonotype was recorded at least ten times. The rearrangement links TRBV20-1 to TRBJ2-7; 7 positions match TRBD1. V trimming: 3 bases; J trimming: 1 base; junction bases outside the gene matches: 9. CDR1 is DFQATT, CDR2 SNEGSKA, per germline (reference sequence). The CDR3 consists of 15 residues. CDR3 in DNA: TGCAGTGCTAGTGGACAGGCTGGGGGATCCTACGAGCAGTACTTC. Translated, it gives CSASGQAGGSYEQYF.

This sequence joins TRBV5-1 and TRBJ2-2; D unresolved. V was pared by 0 bases and J by 1 base, with 4 bases between. Germline V gives CDR1 SGHRS, CDR2 YFSETQ. The CDR3 is 14 amino acids. CDR3 residues: CASSLALNTGELFF. In nucleotides, the CDR3 is TGCGCCAGCAGCTTGGCACTGAACACCGGGGAGCTGTTTTTT.

This chain uses TRBV6-6 with TRBJ1-5; D gene unclear. Germline V lookup: CDR1 MNHNY, CDR2 SVGAGI (reference sequence). Trimming took off 4 bases at V and 3 bases at J, with 16 bases between the two ends. There are 16 residues in the CDR3. CDR3 protein: CASSSTIPAFNQPQHF. CDR3 bases: TGTGCCAGCAGTTCAACCATCCCAGCCTTCAATCAGCCCCAGCATTTT.

The CDR3 here is CASSPGQGAIGELFF. Written as DNA, the CDR3 is TGTGCCAGCAGCCCGGGACAGGGGGCGATCGGGGAGCTGTTTTTT. The chain recombines TRBV7-2 with TRBJ2-2; TRBD1 matches at 12 bases. The germline CDR1 and CDR2 sequences are SGHTA and FQGNSA. The CDR3 is made up of 15 amino acids. The V and J ends lost 5 bases and 7 bases, in that order; junction bases with no gene match: 5. Using reference TRBV7-2 and TRBJ2-2 for the parts outside the CDR3, the full variable domain is GAGVSQSPSNKVTEKGKDVELRCDPISGHTALYWYRQSLGQGLEFLIYFQGNSAPDKSGLPSDRFSAERTGGSVSTLTIQRTQQEDSAVYLCASSPGQGAIGELFFGEGSRLTVL.

This clonotype was counted many times. The rearrangement joins TRBV4-3 to TRBJ2-4; D might be TRBD2 (6 bases). CDR1 LGHNA and CDR2 YSLEER come from the germline V gene. CDR3 length: 16 amino acids. Between the trimmed V and J ends, which lost 0 bases and 0 bases, there was a span of 9 bases. CDR3 sequence: CASSQDPAGAKNIQYF. The CDR3 nucleotides are TGCGCCAGCAGCCAAGATCCAGCGGGAGCCAAAAACATTCAGTACTTC.

This clonotype was recorded at least ten times. The chain uses TRBV3-1 and TRBJ2-7; 10 bases line up with TRBD2. Germline CDR1 is LGHDT and CDR2 is YNNKEL (reference sequence). J lost 3 bases, V lost 1 base, and 6 bases had no gene match. CDR3 length: 16 residues. The CDR3 reads CASSQVRGLARYEQYF. The CDR3 coding sequence is TGTGCCAGCAGCCAAGTTAGGGGACTAGCGCGCTACGAGCAGTACTTC.

V gene TRBV5-1 combines with J gene TRBJ1-1; D unclear. Germline loops: CDR1 SGHRS, CDR2 YFSETQ. The ends were cut back, 0 bases at V and 0 bases at J, with 9 bases in the middle. CDR3 length: 15 amino acids. The CDR3 spells CASSLGSAMNTEAFF. The CDR3 coding sequence is TGCGCCAGCAGCTTGGGGTCCGCCATGAACACTGAAGCTTTCTTT.

Details on this clonotype: The junction departs from germline at one end; a sequencing error may be responsible. V gene TRBV5-1 combines with J gene TRBJ2-3; 7 bases are shared with TRBD1. This CDR3 comprises 14 residues. The germline V gene encodes CDR1 SGHRS and CDR2 YFSETQ. Here the CDR3 DNA reads TGCGCCAGCAGCTCGGGACAGAGCATAGATACGCAGTATTTT. Translating it yields CASSSGQSIDTQYF.

This clonotype was recorded once. The chain recombines TRBV28 with TRBJ1-4, with D uncertain. Trimming shortened V by 1 base and J by 0 bases, and 12 bases separated the two germline ends. The CDR3 is 17 residues long. From germline, CDR1 is MDHEN and CDR2 SYDVKM. This CDR3 reads CASSLFVSSATNEKLFF. CDR3 DNA: TGTGCCAGCAGTTTATTTGTTTCCTCGGCAACTAATGAAAAACTGTTTTTT. The variable domain in full, with the rest retrieved from reference TRBV28 and TRBJ1-4, is DVKVTQSSRYLVKRTGEKVFLECVQDMDHENMFWYRQDPGLGLRLIYFSYDVKMKEKGDIPEGYSVSREKKERFSLILESASTNQTSMYLCASSLFVSSATNEKLFFGSGTQLSVL.

Only a few counts were recorded for this clonotype. The genes are TRBV27 and TRBJ2-7; 7 bases map to TRBD1. The J segment lost 2 bases and the V segment lost 4 bases, leaving 5 bases of the junction unmatched. CDR1 is MNHEY, CDR2 SMNVEV, per germline (reference sequence). CDR3 length equals 14 residues. The CDR3 nucleotides are TGTGCCAGCAGTTCCCCAGGGGGTGCCTACGAGCAGTACTTC. This gives the protein CASSSPGGAYEQYF.